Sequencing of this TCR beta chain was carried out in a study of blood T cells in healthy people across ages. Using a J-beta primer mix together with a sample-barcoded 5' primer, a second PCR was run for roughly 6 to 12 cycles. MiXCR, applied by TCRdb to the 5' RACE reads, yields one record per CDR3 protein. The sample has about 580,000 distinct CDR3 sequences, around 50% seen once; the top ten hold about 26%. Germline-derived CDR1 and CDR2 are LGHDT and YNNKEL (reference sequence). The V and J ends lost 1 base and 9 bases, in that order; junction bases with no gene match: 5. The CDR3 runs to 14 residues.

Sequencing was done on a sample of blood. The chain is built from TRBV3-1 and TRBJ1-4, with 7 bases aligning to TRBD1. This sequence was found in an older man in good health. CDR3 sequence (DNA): TGTGCCAGCAGCCAAGGCCAGGGGGGGAAAAAACTGTTTTTT. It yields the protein CASSQGQGGKKLFF.